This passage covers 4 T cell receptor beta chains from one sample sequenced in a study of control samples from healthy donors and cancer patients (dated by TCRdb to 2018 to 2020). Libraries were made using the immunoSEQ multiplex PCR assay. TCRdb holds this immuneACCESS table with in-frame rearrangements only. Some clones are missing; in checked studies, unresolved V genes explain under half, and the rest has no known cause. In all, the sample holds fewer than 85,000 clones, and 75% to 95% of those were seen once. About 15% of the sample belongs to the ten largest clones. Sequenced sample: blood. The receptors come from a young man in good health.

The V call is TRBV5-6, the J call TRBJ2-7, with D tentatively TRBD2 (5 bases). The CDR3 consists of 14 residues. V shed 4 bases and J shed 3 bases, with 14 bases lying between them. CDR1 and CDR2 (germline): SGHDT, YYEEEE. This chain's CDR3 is CASSPVGESYEQYF. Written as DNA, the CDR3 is TGTGCCAGCAGCCCTGTCGGGGAAAGCTACGAGCAGTACTTC.

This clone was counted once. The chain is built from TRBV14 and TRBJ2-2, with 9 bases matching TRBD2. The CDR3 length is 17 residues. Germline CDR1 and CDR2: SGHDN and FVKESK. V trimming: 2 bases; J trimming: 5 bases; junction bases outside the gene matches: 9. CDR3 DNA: TGTGCCAGCAGCCAATTTCCCCAAGCGGGGGGAACCGGGGAGCTGTTTTTT. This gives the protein CASSQFPQAGGTGELFF.

The DNA for the CDR3 is TGTGCCAGCTCACCATTCGAGACAGGGGAGACTGAAGCTTTCTTT. This sequence encodes CASSPFETGETEAFF. The chain links TRBV18 to TRBJ1-1; TRBD1 matches 8 bases. J was trimmed by 5 bases and V by 2 bases; bases with no gene match: 7. The CDR3 covers 15 residues. CDR1 is KGHSH and CDR2 is LQKENI in the germline V gene.

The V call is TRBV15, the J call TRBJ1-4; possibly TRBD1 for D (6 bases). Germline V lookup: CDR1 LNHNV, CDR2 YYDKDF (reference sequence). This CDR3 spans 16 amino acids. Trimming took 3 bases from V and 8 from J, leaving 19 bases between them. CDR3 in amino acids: CATSRGGPSLGEKLFF. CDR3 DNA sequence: TGTGCCACCAGCAGGGGGGGGCCCTCTCTAGGGGAAAAACTGTTTTTT.